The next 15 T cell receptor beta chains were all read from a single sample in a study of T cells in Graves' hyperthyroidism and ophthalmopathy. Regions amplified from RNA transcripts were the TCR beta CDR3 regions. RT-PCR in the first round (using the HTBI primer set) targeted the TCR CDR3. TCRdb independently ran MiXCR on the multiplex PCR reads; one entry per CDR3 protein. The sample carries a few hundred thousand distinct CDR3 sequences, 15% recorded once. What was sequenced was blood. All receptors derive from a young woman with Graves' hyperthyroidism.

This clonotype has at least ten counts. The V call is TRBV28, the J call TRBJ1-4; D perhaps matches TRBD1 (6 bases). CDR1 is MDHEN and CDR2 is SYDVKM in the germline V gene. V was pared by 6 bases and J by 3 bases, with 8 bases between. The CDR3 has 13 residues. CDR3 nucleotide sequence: TGTGCCAGCAGGGGGGCCCCTAATGAAAAACTGTTTTTT. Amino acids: CASRGAPNEKLFF.

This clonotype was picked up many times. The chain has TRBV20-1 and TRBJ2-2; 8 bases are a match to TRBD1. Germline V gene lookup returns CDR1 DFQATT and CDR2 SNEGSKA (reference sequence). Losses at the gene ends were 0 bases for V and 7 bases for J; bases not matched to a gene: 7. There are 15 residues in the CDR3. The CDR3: CSARETGVLGGELFF. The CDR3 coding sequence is TGCAGTGCTAGAGAGACAGGGGTCCTCGGCGGGGAGCTGTTTTTT.

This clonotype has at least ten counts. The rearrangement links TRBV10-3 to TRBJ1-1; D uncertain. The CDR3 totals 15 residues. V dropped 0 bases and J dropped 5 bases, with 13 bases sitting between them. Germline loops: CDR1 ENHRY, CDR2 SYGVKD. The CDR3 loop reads CAISESTRRRTEAFF. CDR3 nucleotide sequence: TGTGCCATCAGTGAGTCGACGAGGCGGAGGACTGAAGCTTTCTTT.

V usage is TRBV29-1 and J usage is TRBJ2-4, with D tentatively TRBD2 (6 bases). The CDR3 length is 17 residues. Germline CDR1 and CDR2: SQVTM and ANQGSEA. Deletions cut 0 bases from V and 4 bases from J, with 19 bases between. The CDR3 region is CSVEEGRNLREKNIQYF. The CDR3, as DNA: TGCAGCGTTGAAGAGGGGAGGAACCTACGAGAGAAAAACATTCAGTACTTC.

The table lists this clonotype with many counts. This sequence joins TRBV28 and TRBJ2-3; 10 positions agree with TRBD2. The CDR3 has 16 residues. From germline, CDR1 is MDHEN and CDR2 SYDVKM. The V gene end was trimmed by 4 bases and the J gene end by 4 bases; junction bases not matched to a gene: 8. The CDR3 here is CASSSPSGSVSDTQYF. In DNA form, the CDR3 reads TGTGCCAGCAGTTCCCCTAGCGGGAGTGTCTCAGATACGCAGTATTTT.

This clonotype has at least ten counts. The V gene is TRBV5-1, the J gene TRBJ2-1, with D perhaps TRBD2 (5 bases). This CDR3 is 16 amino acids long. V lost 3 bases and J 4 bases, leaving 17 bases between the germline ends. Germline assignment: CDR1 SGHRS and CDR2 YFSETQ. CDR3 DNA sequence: TGCGCCAGCAGCTCTGGCCCGACTTCGGGGTACAATGAGCAGTTCTTC. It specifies CASSSGPTSGYNEQFF. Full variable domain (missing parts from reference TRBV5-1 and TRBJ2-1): KAGVTQTPRYLIKTRGQQVTLSCSPISGHRSVSWYQQTPGQGLQFLFEYFSETQRNKGNFPGRFSGRQFSNSRSEMNVSTLELGDSALYLCASSSGPTSGYNEQFFGPGTRLTVL.

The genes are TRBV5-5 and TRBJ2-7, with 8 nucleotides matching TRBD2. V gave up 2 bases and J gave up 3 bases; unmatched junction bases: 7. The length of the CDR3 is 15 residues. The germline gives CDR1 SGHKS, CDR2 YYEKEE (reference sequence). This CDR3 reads CASSFRLAGVYEQYF. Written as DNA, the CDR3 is TGTGCCAGCAGCTTTCGGCTAGCGGGCGTCTACGAGCAGTACTTC.

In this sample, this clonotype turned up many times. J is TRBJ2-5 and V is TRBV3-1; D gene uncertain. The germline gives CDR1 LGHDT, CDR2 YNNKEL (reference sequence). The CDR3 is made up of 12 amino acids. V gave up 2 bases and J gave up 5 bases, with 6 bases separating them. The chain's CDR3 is CASSQKGETQYF. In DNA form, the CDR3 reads TGTGCCAGCAGCCAAAAAGGGGAGACCCAGTACTTC.

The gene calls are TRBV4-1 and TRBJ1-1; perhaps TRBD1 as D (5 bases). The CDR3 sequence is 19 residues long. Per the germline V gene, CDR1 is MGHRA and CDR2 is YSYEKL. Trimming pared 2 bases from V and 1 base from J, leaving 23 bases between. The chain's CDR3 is CASSQPSGTELLRNTEAFF. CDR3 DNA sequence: TGCGCCAGCAGCCAACCTTCCGGGACCGAGCTTTTGAGGAACACTGAAGCTTTCTTT.

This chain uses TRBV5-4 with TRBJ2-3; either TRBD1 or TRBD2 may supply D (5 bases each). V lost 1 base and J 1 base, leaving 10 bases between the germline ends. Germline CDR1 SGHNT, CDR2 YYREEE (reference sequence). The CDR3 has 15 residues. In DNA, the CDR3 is TGTGCCAGCAGCTTGTATCAGGGAGGCACAGATACGCAGTATTTT. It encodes CASSLYQGGTDTQYF. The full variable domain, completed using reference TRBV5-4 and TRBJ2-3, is ETGVTQSPTHLIKTRGQQVTLRCSSQSGHNTVSWYQQALGQGPQFIFQYYREEENGRGNFPPRFSGLQFPNYSSELNVNALELDDSALYLCASSLYQGGTDTQYFGPGTRLTVL.

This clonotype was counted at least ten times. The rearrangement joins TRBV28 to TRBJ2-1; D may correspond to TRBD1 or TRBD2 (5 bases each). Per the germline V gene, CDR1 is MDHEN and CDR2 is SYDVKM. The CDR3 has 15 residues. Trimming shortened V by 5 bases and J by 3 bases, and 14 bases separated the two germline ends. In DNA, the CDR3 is TGTGCCAGCAGTCCACTCCGAGGGGTCTACAATGAGCAGTTCTTC. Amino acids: CASSPLRGVYNEQFF.

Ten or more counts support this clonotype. DNA of the CDR3: TGTGCCAGCAGTGACGGGCTAGCGGGAGGGACAGATACGCAGTATTTT. Translation gives CASSDGLAGGTDTQYF. This chain joins TRBV2 and TRBJ2-3; TRBD2 matches at 12 bases. The CDR3 is 16 residues long. The V gene end was trimmed by 3 bases and the J gene end by 3 bases; junction bases not matched to a gene: 4. Germline V CDR1 and CDR2: SNHLY, FYNNEI.

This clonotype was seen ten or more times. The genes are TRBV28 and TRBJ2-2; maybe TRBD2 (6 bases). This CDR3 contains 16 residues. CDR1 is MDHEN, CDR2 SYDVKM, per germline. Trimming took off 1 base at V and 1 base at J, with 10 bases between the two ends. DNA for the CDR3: TGTGCCAGCAGTTTATTTCCTAGCGAGAACACCGGGGAGCTGTTTTTT. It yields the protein CASSLFPSENTGELFF.

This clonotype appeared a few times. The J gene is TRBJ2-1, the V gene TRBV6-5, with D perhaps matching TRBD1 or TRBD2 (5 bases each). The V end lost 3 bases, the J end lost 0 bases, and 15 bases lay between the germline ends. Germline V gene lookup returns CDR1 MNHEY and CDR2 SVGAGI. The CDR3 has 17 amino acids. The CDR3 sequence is CASSYGTSGGSYNEQFF. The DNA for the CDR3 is TGTGCCAGCAGTTATGGGACCAGCGGAGGCTCCTACAATGAGCAGTTCTTC.

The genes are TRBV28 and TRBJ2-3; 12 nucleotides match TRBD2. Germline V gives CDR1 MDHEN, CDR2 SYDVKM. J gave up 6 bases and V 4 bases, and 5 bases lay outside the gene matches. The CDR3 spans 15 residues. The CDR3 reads CASSSNLAGGDTQYF. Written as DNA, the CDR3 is TGTGCCAGCAGTTCAAATCTAGCGGGAGGGGATACGCAGTATTTT.